This T cell receptor (beta chain) was identified in a study of cytomegalovirus exposure and HLA in healthy donors. Study results and caveats: The majority of TCR sequences were rare, yet some public TCRs appeared in many donors. Reports credit the classifier with highly specific, highly sensitive diagnosis of cytomegalovirus status. In a later analysis, parvovirus B19, influenza, CMV and Epstein-Barr virus appeared linked to several top co-occurrence clusters. The authors later found HLA-associated TCR beta chains more clonally expanded than equally common others.

The V gene end was trimmed by 5 bases and the J gene end by 3 bases; junction bases not matched to a gene: 2. The CDR3 spans 14 residues. The germline CDR1 and CDR2 sequences are SGHTA and FQGNSA. Amplification used 60 Vbeta primers and 13 Jbeta primers. Assay: immunoSEQ multiplex PCR; the TCRdb copy retains only in-frame clones and omits some. The sample contains fewer than 250,000 clones, approximately 79% of which appear only once. Points on this clone: Its matching antigen is unknown.

This receptor was identified in a man aged 18 to 30 in good health and CMV-seronegative. The chain employs TRBV7-2 and TRBJ2-5, with TRBD2 identical over 11 bases. Sequences were obtained from PBMCs. The CDR3 sequence is CASSPTSGKETQYF. Here the CDR3 DNA reads TGTGCCAGCAGCCCGACTAGCGGGAAAGAGACCCAGTACTTC.